The clone carrying this TCR beta chain counts as medium-sized by frequency. What it binds is not known. Read coverage stops 3 residues before the CDR3 terminus; the germline J gene supplies the remainder. Assay used: immunoSEQ multiplex PCR; TCRdb lists only in-frame clones, some missing. The table lists tens of thousands of clones. This specimen belongs to a study of T cells in women clearing cervical HPV infection. The overall study: Controls were women whose single incident HPV16 infection cleared within 12 months without precancer or cancer.

General observations from the study: CIN3+ cases had significantly higher TCR repertoire richness than controls, but evenness did not differ. Cases and controls were distinguished at AUC about 0.86 by richness and V genes. Each sample's T-cell count was unknown, possibly confounding richness.

Germline values: CDR1 MNHEY, CDR2 SVGEGT. The V segment lost 5 bases and the J segment 8 bases; nucleotides outside the gene matches: 2. The CDR3 is 12 residues long. The chain combines TRBV6-2 or TRBV6-3 with TRBJ2-2, with 7 bases aligning to TRBD1. Source material: blood buffy coat. This clonotype was sampled from a woman between 18 and 69 years old with a cervical HPV16 infection that either progressed to CIN3+ or cleared (not recorded which). Incomplete CDR3 DNA: TGTGCCAGCAGTACGGGACAGGGGGAG. It yields the protein CASSTGQGE. The CDR3 as a whole reads CASSTGQGELFF.